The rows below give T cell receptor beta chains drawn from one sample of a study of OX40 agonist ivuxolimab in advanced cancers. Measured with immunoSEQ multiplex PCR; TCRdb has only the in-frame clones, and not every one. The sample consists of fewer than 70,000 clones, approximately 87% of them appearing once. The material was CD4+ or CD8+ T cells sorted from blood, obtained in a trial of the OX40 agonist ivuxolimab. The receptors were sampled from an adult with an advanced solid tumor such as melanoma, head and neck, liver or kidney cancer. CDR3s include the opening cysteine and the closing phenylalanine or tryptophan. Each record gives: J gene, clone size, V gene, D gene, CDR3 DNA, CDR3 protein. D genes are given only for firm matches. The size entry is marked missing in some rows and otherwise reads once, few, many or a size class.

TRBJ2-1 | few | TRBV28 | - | TGTGCCAGCAGTCTCCCGACAGGAAGGGGTGAGCAGTTCTTC | CASSLPTGRGEQFF
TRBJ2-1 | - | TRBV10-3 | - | TGTGCCACGCACCTACAGATGATATCTTCCTACAATGAGCAGTTCTTC | CATHLQMISSYNEQFF
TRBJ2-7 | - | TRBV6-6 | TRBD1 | TGTGCCAGCAGTTACGCGGCTCAGGGGGCCCACTACGAGCAGTACTTC | CASSYAAQGAHYEQYF
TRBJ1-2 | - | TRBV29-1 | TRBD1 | TGCAGCGTTGAAGGCTATTCCAGGGGGCGGTTTGGCTACACCTTC | CSVEGYSRGRFGYTF
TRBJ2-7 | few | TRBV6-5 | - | TGTGCCAGCAGGCGACAGGTCCGGAGTCACGAGCAGTACTTC | CASRRQVRSHEQYF
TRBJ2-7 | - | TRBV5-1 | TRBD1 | TGCGCCAGCAGCTATGAACAGGGGTACTACGAGCAGTACTTC | CASSYEQGYYEQYF
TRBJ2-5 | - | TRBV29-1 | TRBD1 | TGCAGCGTTGGACAGGGGGAAGAGACCCAGTACTTC | CSVGQGEETQYF
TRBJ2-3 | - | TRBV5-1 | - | TGCGCCAGTCACAGGGAACCGACCACAGATACGCAGTATTTT | CASHREPTTDTQYF
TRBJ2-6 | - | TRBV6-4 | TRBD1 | TGTGCCAGCAGCCGGACAGGGGATTCTGGGGCCAACGTCCTGACTTTC | CASSRTGDSGANVLTF
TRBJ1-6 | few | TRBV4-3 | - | TGCGCCAGCAGCCAAGATATCTCCACCCCCCTCCACTTT | CASSQDISTPLHF
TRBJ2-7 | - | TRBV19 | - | TGTGCCAGTAGTGAGGACGTGAGGTACGAGCAGTACTTC | CASSEDVRYEQYF
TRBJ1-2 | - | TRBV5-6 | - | TGTGCCAGCAGTTTAGGCGAGGGCTACACCTTC | CASSLGEGYTF
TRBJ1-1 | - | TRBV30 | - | TGTGCCTGGAGTGTACAAAGGGAAACTGAAGCTTTCTTT | CAWSVQRETEAFF
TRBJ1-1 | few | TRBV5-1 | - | TGCGCCAGCAGCTTACGGACAGACTCTGAAGCTTTCTTT | CASSLRTDSEAFF
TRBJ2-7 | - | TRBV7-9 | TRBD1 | TGTGCCAGCAGCACCGGACAGGCGAGATACGAGCAGTACTTC | CASSTGQARYEQYF
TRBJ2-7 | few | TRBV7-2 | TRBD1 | TGTGCCAGCAGCTTATCCGGGACAGGGATCTACGAGCAGTACTTC | CASSLSGTGIYEQYF
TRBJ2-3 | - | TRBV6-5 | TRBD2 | TGTGCCAGCATAGGCCCGGGAGGGGATACGCAGTATTTT | CASIGPGGDTQYF
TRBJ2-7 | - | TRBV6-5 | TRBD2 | TGTGCCAGCAGTGGACCGGGGGGCTACGAGCAGTACTTC | CASSGPGGYEQYF
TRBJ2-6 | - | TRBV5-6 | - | TGTGCCAGCAGCTTTTCAGGGAGTGGGGCCAACGTCCTGACTTTC | CASSFSGSGANVLTF
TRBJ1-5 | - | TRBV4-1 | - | TGCGCCAGCAGCCACAGTATAAGGATCGGCAGGCATAGCAATCAGCCCCAGCATTTT | CASSHSIRIGRHSNQPQHF
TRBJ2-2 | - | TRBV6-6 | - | TGTGCCAGCGTCAGATCGGTGATGAGTGACACCGGGGAGCTGTTTTTT | CASVRSVMSDTGELFF
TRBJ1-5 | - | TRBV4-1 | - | TGCGCCAGCAGCCAAGTGGGGCGGGGAGAGGCTCAGCCCCAGCATTTT | CASSQVGRGEAQPQHF
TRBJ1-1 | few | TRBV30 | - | TGTGCCTGGAGTGCCGGCCAGAGAGCTTTCTTT | CAWSAGQRAFF
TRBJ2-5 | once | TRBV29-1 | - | TGCAGCGTTGAGGGCAGTGGTTTAGAGGCCCAGTACTTC | CSVEGSGLEAQYF
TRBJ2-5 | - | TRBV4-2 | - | TGTGCCAGCAGCCAAGAGCGTGAGGGGTGGGGACAAGAGACCCAGTACTTC | CASSQEREGWGQETQYF
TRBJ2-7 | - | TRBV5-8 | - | TGTGCCAGCAGCTTGTGGTCAAGCGAGCAGTACTTC | CASSLWSSEQYF
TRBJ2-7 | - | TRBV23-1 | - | TGCGCCAGCAGTCAAGGCCCGGGGAACTACGAGCAGTACTTC | CASSQGPGNYEQYF
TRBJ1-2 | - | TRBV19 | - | TGTGCCAGTAGTATGGCACGGGACCGATATGGCTACACCTTC | CASSMARDRYGYTF
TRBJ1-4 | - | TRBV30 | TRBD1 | TGTGCCTGGAGCTTCAACAGGGGATCTGAAAAACTGTTTTTT | CAWSFNRGSEKLFF
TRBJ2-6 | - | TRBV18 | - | TGTGCCAGCTCACCGGGACAGCGGGGATTCTCTGGGGCCAACGTCCTGACTTTC | CASSPGQRGFSGANVLTF
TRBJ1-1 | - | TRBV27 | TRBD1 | TGTGCCAGCAGTATAAACAGGGGAGGCACTGAAGCTTTCTTT | CASSINRGGTEAFF
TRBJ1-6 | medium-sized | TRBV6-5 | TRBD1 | TGTGCCAGCAGCCGGACAGGTTATAATTCACCCCTCCACTTT | CASSRTGYNSPLHF
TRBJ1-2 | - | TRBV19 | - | TGTGCCAGTAGTACGGACACGACCTATGGCTACACCTTC | CASSTDTTYGYTF
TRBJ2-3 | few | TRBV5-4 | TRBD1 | TGTGCCAGCAGCGCGAACAGGGGGTCCGGCACAGATACGCAGTATTTT | CASSANRGSGTDTQYF
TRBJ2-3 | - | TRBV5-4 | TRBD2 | TGTGCCAGCAGCCCGACTCCAGCGGGGGGTCTAGATACGCAGTATTTT | CASSPTPAGGLDTQYF
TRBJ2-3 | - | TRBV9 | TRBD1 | TGTGCCAGCAGCGTCACAGGGGGCTCTCCTGGCACAGATACGCAGTATTTT | CASSVTGGSPGTDTQYF
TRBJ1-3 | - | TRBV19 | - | TGTGCCACCCAACCCCCCCTGACTGGAAACACCATATATTTT | CATQPPLTGNTIYF
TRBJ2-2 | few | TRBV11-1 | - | TGTGCCAGCAGCTTCGAGGGAATCGGCACCGGGGAGCTGTTTTTT | CASSFEGIGTGELFF
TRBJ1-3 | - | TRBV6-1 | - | TGTGCCAGCCCCCAAGGCGCTGGAAACACCATATATTTT | CASPQGAGNTIYF
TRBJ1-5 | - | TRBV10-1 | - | TGCGCCAGACCCCGGGTCCCCAATCAGCCCCAGCATTTT | CARPRVPNQPQHF